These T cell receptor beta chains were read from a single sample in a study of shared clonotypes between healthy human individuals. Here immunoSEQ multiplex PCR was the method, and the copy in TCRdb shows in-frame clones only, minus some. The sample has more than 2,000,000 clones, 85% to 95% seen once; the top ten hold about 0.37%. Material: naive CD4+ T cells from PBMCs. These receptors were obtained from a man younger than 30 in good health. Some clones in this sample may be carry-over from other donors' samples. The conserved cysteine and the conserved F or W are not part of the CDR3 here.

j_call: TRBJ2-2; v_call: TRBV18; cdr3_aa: ASLIGDKPGELF
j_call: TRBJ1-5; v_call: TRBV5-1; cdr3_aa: ASSLGAGGSQPQH
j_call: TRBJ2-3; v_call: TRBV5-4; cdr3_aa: ASSSMTDAPGTDTQY
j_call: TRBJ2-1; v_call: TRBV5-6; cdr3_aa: ASSLPGPFNEQF
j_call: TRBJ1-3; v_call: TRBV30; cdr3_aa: AWSSGAGNTIY
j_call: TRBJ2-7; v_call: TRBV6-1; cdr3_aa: ASSEYVAGQY
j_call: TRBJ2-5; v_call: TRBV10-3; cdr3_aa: AITRDLQETQY
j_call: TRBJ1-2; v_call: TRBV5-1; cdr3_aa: ASSFNRVEGYT
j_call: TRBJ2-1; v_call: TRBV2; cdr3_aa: ASSERGSSYNEQF
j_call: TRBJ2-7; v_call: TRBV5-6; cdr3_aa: ASSLVGTSGTVQY
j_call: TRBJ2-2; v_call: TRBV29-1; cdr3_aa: SVLGRKDTGELF
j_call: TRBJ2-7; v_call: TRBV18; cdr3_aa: ASSPEGRYEQY
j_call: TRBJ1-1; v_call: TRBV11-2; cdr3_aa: ASSLAERTEAF
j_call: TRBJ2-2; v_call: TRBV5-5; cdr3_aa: ASSLVSGSTGELF
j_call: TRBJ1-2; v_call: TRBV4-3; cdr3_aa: ASSPVDRPNYGYT
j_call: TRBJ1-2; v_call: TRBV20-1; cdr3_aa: SALLGYGYT
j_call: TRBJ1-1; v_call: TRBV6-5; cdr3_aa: ASSYIGTEAF
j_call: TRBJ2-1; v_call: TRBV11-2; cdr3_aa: ASSLVPGNEQF
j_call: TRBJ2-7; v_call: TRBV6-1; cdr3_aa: ASSLRGGSSYEQY
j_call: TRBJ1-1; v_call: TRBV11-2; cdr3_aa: ASRPGLKSTEAF
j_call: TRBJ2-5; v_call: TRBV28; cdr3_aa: ASRSGGETQY
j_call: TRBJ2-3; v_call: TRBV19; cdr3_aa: ASSIGVDRGHLGAQY
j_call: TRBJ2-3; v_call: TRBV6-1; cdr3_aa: ASSERFGSGVGPDTQY
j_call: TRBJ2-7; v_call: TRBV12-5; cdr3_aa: ASGLARRGTVTYEQY
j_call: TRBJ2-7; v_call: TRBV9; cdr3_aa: ASSVGRGSYEQY
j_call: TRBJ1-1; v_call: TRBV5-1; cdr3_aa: ASSRHQRGENTEAF
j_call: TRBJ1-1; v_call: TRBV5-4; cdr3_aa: ASSPSVDRGTEAF
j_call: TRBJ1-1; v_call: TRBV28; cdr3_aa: ASSSQTGWTAEAF
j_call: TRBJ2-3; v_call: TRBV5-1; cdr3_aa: ASSLGGPSTDTQY
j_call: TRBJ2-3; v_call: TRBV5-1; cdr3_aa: ASMPGQGLSDTQY
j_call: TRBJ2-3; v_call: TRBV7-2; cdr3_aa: ASSAMASASTDTQY
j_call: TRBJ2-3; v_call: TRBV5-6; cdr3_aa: ASTPSTSGSTDTQY
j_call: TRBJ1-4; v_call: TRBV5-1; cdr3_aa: ASNTDRGEKLF
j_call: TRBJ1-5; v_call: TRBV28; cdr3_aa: ASSLTRYSNQPQH
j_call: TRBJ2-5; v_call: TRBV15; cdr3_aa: ATSRGLLYQETQY
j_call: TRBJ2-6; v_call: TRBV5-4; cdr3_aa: ASSRDAYGANVLT
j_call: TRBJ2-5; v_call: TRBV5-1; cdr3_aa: ASSRLAGEETQY
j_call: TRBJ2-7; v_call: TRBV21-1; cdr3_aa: ASIRGVRLGEQY
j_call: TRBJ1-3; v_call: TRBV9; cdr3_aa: ASSPRSPGNTIY
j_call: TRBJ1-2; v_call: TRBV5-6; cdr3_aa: ASSSTYPRGYGYT
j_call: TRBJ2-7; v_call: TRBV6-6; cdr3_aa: ASSYSSDPSYEQY
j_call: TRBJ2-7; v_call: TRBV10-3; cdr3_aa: AISEGGTSGSRYEQY
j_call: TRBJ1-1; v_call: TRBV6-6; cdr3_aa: ASSYSGEAF
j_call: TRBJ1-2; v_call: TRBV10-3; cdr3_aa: AIGSATSGQTGGYT
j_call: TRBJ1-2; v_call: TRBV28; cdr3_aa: ASRDTGTEIYGYT
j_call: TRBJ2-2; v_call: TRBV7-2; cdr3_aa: ASSLMGGGGTGELF
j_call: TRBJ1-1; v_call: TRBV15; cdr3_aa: ATSPWGAPGAF
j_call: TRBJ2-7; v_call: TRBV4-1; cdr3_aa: ASSQGRLAYEQY
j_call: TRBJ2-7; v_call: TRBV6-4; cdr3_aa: ASTDRLLDRGLPEQY
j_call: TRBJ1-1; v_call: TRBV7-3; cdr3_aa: ASSPLGENTEAF